Sequencing of this TCR beta chain was carried out in a study of cytomegalovirus exposure and HLA in healthy donors (dated by TCRdb to the late 2010s). Regarding the complete study: An earlier analysis of 587 of the donors reported about 280 Gb of sequence data and 117 million unique TCR beta sequences obtained from roughly 180 million T cells. To study patterns of TCR occurrence, a later analysis re-analyzed previously published TCR beta repertoires from 550 to 800 donors and added high-resolution HLA genotyping. Every discovery cohort repertoire had been produced on one sequencing platform. The number of donors typed differed by locus, with 629-630 for A, B, C, DRB1 and DQB1, more than 500 for DQA1, about 610 for DPA1, and 450 to 480 for DPB1. An earlier analysis of more than 450 of the donors used high-throughput TCR beta sequencing to judge whether each TCR beta V gene segment behaved as functional or pseudogenic. Donor age, sex, ethnicity and CMV serostatus were compiled alongside the repertoire data. Along with the approximately 700-subject first cohort, a separate validation cohort of over a hundred different subjects was used. Across approximately 400 genotyped donors of the cohort, an average of about 200,000 unique TCR beta nucleotide sequences per donor were sequenced, and roughly 20% of those sequences were non-productive. HLA typing covered class I and class II loci at four-digit resolution. The study aimed to test whether signatures of past pathogen exposure could be identified by cataloging public T cell receptors. Using immunosequencing, the study profiled T cell repertoires from about 610 subjects and related those repertoires to cytomegalovirus serostatus. Because of strong linkage in the cohort, roughly five DR-DQ haplotypes were treated as single units for association and clustering. Among the approximately 400 genotyped donors, around 81% belonged to the genetic ancestry cluster associated with self-reported Caucasian donors. To predict cytomegalovirus infection status, the study brought together high-throughput TCR immunosequencing, statistical association of individual TCRs with disease status, and machine learning. An early release covering more than 500 HLA-typed donors comprised about 300 gigabases of sequencing data and 85 million to 100 million unique TCR sequences. A later genetic analysis used genome-wide SNP genotypes for about 60% of the 666 donors, treating that subset as a discovery cohort. The later analysis used no new phenotypic data to find candidate immune exposures, relying instead on TCR beta sequences and their occurrence across donors.

The receptor library was made with the immunoSEQ multiplex PCR assay. For the multiplex PCR, a mixture combining 60 forward primers for TCR Vbeta segments and 13 reverse primers for TCR Jbeta segments was used. The CDR3 region of rearranged TCR beta genes was amplified from genomic DNA with a multiplex PCR assay. The Illumina HiSeq System was used to sequence the amplified TCR beta libraries as 87-base-pair reads. The paper's data handling went like this. A later analysis counted some 74 million unique TCR beta chains across the 650 to 800 repertoires, and some 11 million of these chains were shared by at least two donors. Raw reads were error-corrected and collapsed into unique sequences with a nearest-neighbor algorithm that merged closely related sequences to remove PCR and sequencing errors. Alignment of CDR3 sequences to IMGT reference sequences was used to assign V, D and J gene segments. For a sequence to be retained, at least a six-nucleotide match to both a V gene segment and a J gene segment was required. Rearrangements were called productive when the CDR3 lacked stop codons and stayed in frame with V and J; all others were non-productive. Following IMGT convention, CDR3 was defined as the stretch from the second conserved V-encoded cysteine to the conserved J-encoded phenylalanine. The earlier analysis of 550 to 650 of the donors excluded any sequence lacking an unambiguous match to a single V gene segment. An earlier analysis of fewer than 650 of the donors classified V segments as functional when productive rearrangements were above 56.7% and as segregating when the standard deviation between donors was above 5%. A statistical classification framework was built for diagnosing cytomegalovirus status from the catalog of TCR beta chain sequences. In a later analysis, V and J genes were assigned by comparing TCR nucleotide sequences against IMGT/GENE-DB human TR gene sequences. In a later analysis, CDR3 sequences and most-parsimonious VDJ recombination scenarios were assigned using the TCRdist pipeline. In a later analysis, each TCR beta chain was defined by its CDR3 amino acid sequence together with its V-gene family, and reads without a unique V-gene family were excluded. As a way to deal with suspected cross-contamination and a sequencing artifact, a later analysis dropped roughly 600 nucleotide sequences that were highly shared and had low generation probability. In a later analysis, a clonal expansion index for each public chain was calculated from normalized within-repertoire ranks of inferred template counts. In a later analysis, generation probabilities were computed using a VDJ recombination model fitted to out-of-frame rearrangements, and the results were checked against IGoR. In a later analysis, TCR-TCR, TCR-HLA and TCR-CMV co-occurrence was scored with hypergeometric tests, and a repertoire-size bias correction was applied to TCR pairs. False discovery rates were estimated in a later analysis by permuting HLA or CMV assignments 20 times. In a later analysis, co-occurring TCRs were grouped using DBSCAN, and TCRdist sequence similarity was added for clustering within HLA-allele-positive subsets. Repertoires with fewer than 30,000 or more than 120,000 public chains were left out of co-occurrence clustering, as were five repertoires with anomalous nucleotide sharing. In TCRdb, the immuneACCESS table is reduced to in-frame sequences with V and J assigned. These tables do not hold every clone; where another copy was compared, an unresolved V gene accounts for under half, and the others remain unexplained. V and J calls and clone size come straight from that table; D and trimming were deduced from the DNA. A total of approximately 30,000 clones appear in this sample, approximately 61% of them only once. The ten largest clones add up to 20% to 25% of the sample.

The cohort was made up of 500 to 850 healthy bone marrow donors. At the time of sampling, every cohort member was nominally healthy, though immune exposures that went unrecorded were likely present. The donor was CMV seropositive and belonged to the group of 250 to 350 seropositive cohort members. Each donor provided a peripheral blood sample, and peripheral blood mononuclear cells were used for TCR beta sequencing. Genomic DNA extraction from the blood cell samples was performed with the Qiagen DNeasy Blood Extraction Kit. The germline V gene supplies CDR1 SGHRS and CDR2 YFSETQ. The trim is 0 bases for V and 6 bases for J, with a gap of 6 bases between the germline ends. The CDR3 runs 12 amino acids, cysteine and phenylalanine included. Only CDR3 DNA remains: 36 bases, in frame from the first base. Summary of the overall study and its limitations: In an earlier analysis of some 640 of the donors, most TCR beta V segments were observed in productive rearrangements about 90% or about 30% of the time, broadly matching IMGT annotations. According to the authors, the approach could potentially be generalized to other disease states and immunological phenotypes. Some IMGT-functional V segments, including TRBV6-2 and TRBV6-3, could not be told apart with the 87-base-pair reads, so those segments were excluded. In the study, some 160 TCR beta chains were listed as associated with cytomegalovirus. The cohort was sequenced for TCR beta chains only, and without alpha or paired-chain data the features that could be detected were limited. Most TCR sequences were seen in very few donors, while some public TCRs were found in many individuals. A further reported finding was that TCR beta sequences accurately predicted the HLA-A and HLA-B alleles for most subjects in the first cohort. Linkage disequilibrium might explain the correlated functional status among segregating V segments, but an unknown experimental factor could not be ruled out. V-gene and J-gene trimming of TCR beta chains was associated with a missense DCLRE1C variant in a later genetic analysis, and the association was replicated in an independent cohort. Most CMV-associated TCR beta chains appeared to be HLA-restricted in a later analysis, and the HLA associations seemed to be driven largely by CMV exposure. A later analysis reported that several top co-occurrence clusters appeared linked to parvovirus B19, influenza, CMV and Epstein-Barr virus. In a later genetic analysis, fewer N-insertions in productive TCRs were reported among donors in an Asian-associated ancestry cluster than the 666-donor mean. CMV serostatus was the only immune exposure information available for the cohort. The sequencing pipeline was judged likely to have produced a cluster of highly shared sequence variants as a technical artifact. In vitro tests confirmed that a few of the cytomegalovirus-associated TCR beta chains recognize cytomegalovirus antigens. In both the original and validation cohorts, the classifier was reported to diagnose cytomegalovirus status with high specificity and sensitivity. Presence/absence analyses assumed roughly uniform sequencing depth across donors, an assumption that may not hold. At a false discovery rate of 0.05, a later analysis linked under 20,000 TCR beta sequences to specific HLA alleles. Roughly 17 rarely observed V segments, including chromosome 9 orphons, were excluded from the earlier analysis of several hundred of the donors because counts were too low. When HLA alleles, especially DR and DQ, strongly co-occurred, attributing TCR associations to individual alleles was difficult. In a later analysis, HLA-associated TCR beta chains were found to be more clonally expanded and to have lower generation probabilities than equally common non-associated chains. Because some donors lacked HLA typing at each locus, the association tests relied only on the typed subset. A later analysis found that TCR association rates varied across HLA loci, with DRB1 alleles showing the most associated TCRs and HLA-C alleles the fewest.

As to this clone: Its antigen is not yet known. No quality values exist for individual bases; no much larger clone is one base distant.

Recombination joined TRBV5-1 with TRBJ1-2; possibly the D gene is TRBD1, per 5 matching bases. The sequence was obtained from a man aged 45-65 years in good health and CMV-seropositive. Sequences were obtained from PBMCs. The DNA sequence is given as TGCGCCAGCAGCTTGGAGACAGATGGCTACACCTTC. It codes for CASSLETDGYTF.